This T cell receptor beta chain was documented in a study of OX40 agonist ivuxolimab in advanced cancers. This clone was picked up one time. Profiling relied on immunoSEQ multiplex PCR, and the TCRdb table lists in-frame clones only, not all of them. The table records about 83,000 clones, roughly 90% of them present only once. Trimming stripped 1 base from V and 0 bases from J, with 5 bases between. The CDR3 covers 13 residues. Germline V gene lookup returns CDR1 SQVTM and CDR2 ANQGSEA. The clonotype originates from an adult with an advanced solid tumor such as melanoma, head and neck, liver or kidney cancer. This material consisted of CD4+ or CD8+ T cells sorted from blood, taken in a trial of the OX40 agonist ivuxolimab. The chain is built from TRBV29-1 and TRBJ2-3; D remains ambiguous. The CDR3 reads CSVEVSSTDTQYF. DNA of the CDR3: TGCAGCGTTGAAGTCAGTAGCACAGATACGCAGTATTTT.